This record concerns one T cell receptor beta chain sequence. Its specificity is unknown. As for treatment: approximately 10-day PBMC culture with coronavirus spike peptide pools or control peptides (ViraFEST assay). For ViraFEST, peptide pools expanded antigen-specific T cells, after which the TCRs were sequenced. The positive PCR dates, which preceded the US Alpha, Beta and Delta variants, fell between March and December 2020. The data derive from a study of vaccination and CD4 T cells after COVID-19. Cultured CD4+ T-cell DNA underwent Oncomine TCR Beta short-read sequencing. TCRdb re-analysed the PCR reads in MiXCR, keeping a single row per CDR3 protein. The data hold fewer than 15,000 distinct CDR3 sequences, with less than 70% observed a single time. The V and J ends lost 1 base and 1 base respectively, with 9 bases between them. Per the germline V gene, CDR1 is SGHVS and CDR2 is FQNEAQ. This CDR3 region has 15 residues.

V and J are TRBV7-8 and TRBJ2-3; D might be TRBD2 (6 bases). The sequence was collected from a human donor who had recovered from COVID-19. Here the sequenced sample was CD4+ T cells from blood, cultured in vitro, taken before SARS-CoV-2 vaccination. The CDR3 protein is CASSLVRRGTDTQYF. The DNA for the CDR3 is TGTGCCAGCAGCTTAGTCCGGAGGGGCACAGATACGCAGTATTTT.